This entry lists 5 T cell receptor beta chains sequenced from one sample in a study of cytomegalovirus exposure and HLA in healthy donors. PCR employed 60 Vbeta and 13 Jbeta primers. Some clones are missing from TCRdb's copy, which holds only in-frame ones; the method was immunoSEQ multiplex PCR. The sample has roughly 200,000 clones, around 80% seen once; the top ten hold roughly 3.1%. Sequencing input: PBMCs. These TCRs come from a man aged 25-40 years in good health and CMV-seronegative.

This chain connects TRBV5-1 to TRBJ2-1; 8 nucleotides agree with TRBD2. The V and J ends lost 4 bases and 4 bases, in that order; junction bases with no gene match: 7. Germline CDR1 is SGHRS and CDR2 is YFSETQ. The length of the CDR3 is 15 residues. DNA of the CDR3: TGCGCCAGCAGCCCCGGCGGGGGGAAGTACAATGAGCAGTTCTTC. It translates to CASSPGGGKYNEQFF.

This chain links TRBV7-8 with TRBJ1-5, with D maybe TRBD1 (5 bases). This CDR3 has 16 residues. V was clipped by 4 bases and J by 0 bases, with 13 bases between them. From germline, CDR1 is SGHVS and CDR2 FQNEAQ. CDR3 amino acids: CASSYQGRDSNQPQHF. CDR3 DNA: TGTGCCAGCAGCTATCAGGGCAGGGATAGCAATCAGCCCCAGCATTTT.

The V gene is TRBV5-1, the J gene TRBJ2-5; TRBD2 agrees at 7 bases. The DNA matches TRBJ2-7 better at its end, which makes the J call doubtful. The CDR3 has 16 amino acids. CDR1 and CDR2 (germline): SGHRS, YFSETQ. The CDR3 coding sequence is TGCGCCAGCAGCCCTGGTCCAGCGGGGACCTCCTACGAGCAGTACTTC. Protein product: CASSPGPAGTSYEQYF.

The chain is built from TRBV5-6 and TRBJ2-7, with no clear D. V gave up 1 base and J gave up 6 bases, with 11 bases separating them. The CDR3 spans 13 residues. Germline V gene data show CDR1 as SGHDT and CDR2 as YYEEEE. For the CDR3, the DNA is TGTGCCAGCAGCTTGTCGGGTTCTGGCGAGCAGTACTTC. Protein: CASSLSGSGEQYF.

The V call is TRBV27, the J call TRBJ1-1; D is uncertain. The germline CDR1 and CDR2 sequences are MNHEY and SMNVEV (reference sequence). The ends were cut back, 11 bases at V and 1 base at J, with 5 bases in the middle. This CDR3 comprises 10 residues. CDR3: CAAGNTEAFF. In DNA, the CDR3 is TGTGCCGCGGGGAACACTGAAGCTTTCTTT.